A single sample is the source of the 8 T cell receptor beta chains below, sequenced in a study of response to subunit inactivated influenza vaccine. Using its own MiXCR run on the RT-PCR reads, TCRdb lists one record per CDR3 protein. Of just under 550,000 distinct CDR3 sequences listed, under 30% were seen once; the top ten hold approximately 2.9%. These data were also reused for a study on T cells expressing NK-cell markers. From that report: As the method of synthesis, 5'RACE template switching with UMIs yielded TCR beta cDNA.

The sequenced sample was CD4+ T cells sorted from PBMCs, obtained about 12 days after vaccination. Every receptor here comes from a man in his fifties who received an inactivated influenza vaccine.

The chain recombines TRBV24-1 with TRBJ2-5, with 11 bases matching TRBD2. Trimming cost V 7 bases and J 0 bases; bases outside gene matches: 3. The CDR3 runs 15 residues. Germline values: CDR1 KGHDR, CDR2 SFDVKD. CDR3 amino acids: CATRGTSGYQETQYF. CDR3 bases: TGTGCCACCAGGGGGACTAGCGGATACCAAGAGACCCAGTACTTC.

CDR3 sequence: CASSPEGRRNTEAFF. DNA for the CDR3: TGTGCCAGCAGCCCGGAGGGCCGGAGGAACACTGAAGCTTTCTTT. The V gene is TRBV6-1, the J gene TRBJ1-1; D is uncertain. The germline V gene encodes CDR1 MNHNS and CDR2 SASEGT. The CDR3 is made up of 15 amino acids. Trimming left V 6 bases short and J 1 base short, with 15 bases between.

This clonotype occurred a few times. The chain links TRBV10-3 to TRBJ2-3; no clear D gene. Germline CDR1 reads ENHRY; CDR2 reads SYGVKD. CDR3 length: 15 residues. The V end was cut by 3 bases, the J end by 1 base, with 11 bases between. For the CDR3, the DNA is TGTGCCATCAGTGAAAAGGTCACTCGCACAGATACGCAGTATTTT. This codes for CAISEKVTRTDTQYF.

The V gene is TRBV5-8, the J gene TRBJ2-1; D may be TRBD2 (6 bases). The CDR3 extends over 14 amino acids. Germline-derived CDR1 and CDR2 are SGHTS and YDEGEE. The germline V and J ends were trimmed by 7 bases and 14 bases, with 25 bases remaining between them. In nucleotides, the CDR3 is TGTGCCAGCGCCCCTTATGGGAGGTCCCAAAAAAAGTTCTTC. It codes for CASAPYGRSQKKFF.

The gene calls are TRBV6-2 or TRBV6-3 and TRBJ1-1, with TRBD1 matching over 7 bases. With V trimmed by 0 bases and J by 1 base, 8 bases remained unmatched. The CDR3 is made up of 17 amino acids. Germline CDR1 reads MNHEY; CDR2 reads SVGEGT. CDR3 loop: CASSYSKGTVPNTEAFF. For the CDR3, the DNA is TGTGCCAGCAGTTACTCGAAGGGGACAGTTCCGAACACTGAAGCTTTCTTT.

This rearrangement joins TRBV4-1 to TRBJ1-2; 8 nucleotides line up with TRBD1. Per germline, CDR1 MGHRA and CDR2 YSYEKL. The CDR3 is 15 amino acids. V lost 4 bases and J lost 4; bases outside the gene matches: 8. CDR3 protein: CASSRSTGEAYGYTF. The DNA of the CDR3 is TGCGCCAGCAGCCGATCGACAGGGGAGGCCTATGGCTACACCTTC.

This clonotype was observed a handful of times. The chain uses TRBV6-9 and TRBJ2-7; 9 bases map to TRBD2. The V and J ends lost 6 bases and 0 bases, in that order; junction bases with no gene match: 9. Germline V gene data show CDR1 as MNHGY and CDR2 as SVAAGI. The CDR3 contains 16 residues. The CDR3 sequence: CASSPPGSGSSYEQYF. The CDR3 coding sequence is TGTGCCAGCAGCCCCCCCGGTAGCGGGAGCTCCTACGAGCAGTACTTC.

This clonotype was seen more than once but under ten times. The V call is TRBV19, the J call TRBJ2-6, with D perhaps TRBD1 (5 bases). Per germline, CDR1 LNHDA and CDR2 SQIVND (reference sequence). This CDR3 is 16 amino acids long. V lost 6 bases to trimming and J lost 2 bases, with 14 bases between them. The chain's CDR3 is CASSTGRRTGANVLTF. The CDR3 DNA follows: TGTGCCAGTAGCACAGGCCGGCGGACTGGGGCCAACGTCCTGACTTTC.